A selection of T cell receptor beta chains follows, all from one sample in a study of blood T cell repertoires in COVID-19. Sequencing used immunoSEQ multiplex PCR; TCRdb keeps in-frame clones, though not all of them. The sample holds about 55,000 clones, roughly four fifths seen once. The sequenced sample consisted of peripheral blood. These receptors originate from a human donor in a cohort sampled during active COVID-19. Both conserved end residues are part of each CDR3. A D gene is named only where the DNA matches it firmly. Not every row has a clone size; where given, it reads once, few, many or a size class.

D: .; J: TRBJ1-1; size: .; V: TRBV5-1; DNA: TGCGCCAGCAGCCTGGAGAGGGGGGAAGCTTTCTTT; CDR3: CASSLERGEAFF
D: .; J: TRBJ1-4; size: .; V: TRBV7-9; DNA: TGTGCCAGCAGTCGTTTGGTAGCAACTAATGAAAAACTGTTTTTT; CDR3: CASSRLVATNEKLFF
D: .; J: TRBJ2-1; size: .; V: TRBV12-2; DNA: TGTGCGGGACTAGCGGGAGGGGGCTCCTACAATGAGCAGTTCTTC; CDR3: CAGLAGGGSYNEQFF
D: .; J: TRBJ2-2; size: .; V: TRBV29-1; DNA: TGCAGCGTTCAGACCGGGGAGCTGTTTTTT; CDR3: CSVQTGELFF
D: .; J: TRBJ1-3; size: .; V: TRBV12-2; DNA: TGTGCAAGTCGCTCGCTAAATTTTAGGAGGGGAAACACCATATATTTT; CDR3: CASRSLNFRRGNTIYF
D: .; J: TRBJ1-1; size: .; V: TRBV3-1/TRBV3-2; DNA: TGTGCCAGCAGCCTTTTCCGACCTCACCCGGGGGGGAACACTGAAGCTTTCTTT; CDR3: CASSLFRPHPGGNTEAFF
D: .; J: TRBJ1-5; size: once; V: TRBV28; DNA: TGTGCCAGCAGTTTATACGGTCGGGGGGTCAGCAATCAGCCCCAGCATTTT; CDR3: CASSLYGRGVSNQPQHF
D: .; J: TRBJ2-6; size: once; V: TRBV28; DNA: TGTGCCAGCAGTCTTCCGGGCTCTGGGGCCAACGTCCTGACTTTC; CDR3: CASSLPGSGANVLTF
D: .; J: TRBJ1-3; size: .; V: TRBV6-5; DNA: TGTGCCAGCAGTTTACGGGTCTCGTTTCTTTTT; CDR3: CASSLRVSFLF
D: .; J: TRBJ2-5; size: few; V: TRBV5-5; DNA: TGTGCCAGCAGCCCATCATGGGGGGAAGAGACCCAGTACTTC; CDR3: CASSPSWGEETQYF
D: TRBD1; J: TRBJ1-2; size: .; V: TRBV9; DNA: TGTGCCAGCAGCCAGGGGGACAGCCTATATGGCTACACCTTC; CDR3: CASSQGDSLYGYTF
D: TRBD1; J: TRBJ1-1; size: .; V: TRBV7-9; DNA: TGTGCCAGCAGCGCCAGACAGGGGTATAACACTGAAGCTTTCTTT; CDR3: CASSARQGYNTEAFF
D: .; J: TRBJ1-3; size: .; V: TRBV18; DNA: TGTGCCAGCTCACCTCCGGGAGCTGGAAACACCATATATTTT; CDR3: CASSPPGAGNTIYF
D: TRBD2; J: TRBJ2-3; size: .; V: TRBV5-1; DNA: TGCGCCAGCAGCTTGGAAGCGGGGGTTTTAGATACGCAGTATTTT; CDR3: CASSLEAGVLDTQYF
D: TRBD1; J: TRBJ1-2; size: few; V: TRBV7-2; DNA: TGTGCCAGCAGCCCGACAGGGAACTATGGCTACACCTTC; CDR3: CASSPTGNYGYTF
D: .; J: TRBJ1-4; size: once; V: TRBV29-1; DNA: TGCAGCGCAGCAGGGGAATTGGAAGAAAAACTGTTTTTT; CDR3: CSAAGELEEKLFF
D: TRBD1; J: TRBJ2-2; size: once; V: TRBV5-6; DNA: TGTGCCAGCAGCTCCGGGACAGGGGTCACCGGGGAGCTGTTTTTT; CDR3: CASSSGTGVTGELFF
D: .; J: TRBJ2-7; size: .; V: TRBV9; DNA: TGTGCCAGCAGCGTGGAACAGGGAATCTACGAGCAGTACTTC; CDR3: CASSVEQGIYEQYF
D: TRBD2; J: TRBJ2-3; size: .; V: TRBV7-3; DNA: TGTGCCAGCACCTCCGGGCTAGCGGGCACAGATACGCAGTATTTT; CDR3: CASTSGLAGTDTQYF
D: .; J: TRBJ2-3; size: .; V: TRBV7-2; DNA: TGTGCCAGCAGCTTTGGGGGCCCACGAACAGATACGCAGTATTTT; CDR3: CASSFGGPRTDTQYF
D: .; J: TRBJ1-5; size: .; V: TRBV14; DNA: TGTGCCAGCAGCCTACAGGGTGACAATCAGCCCCAGCATTTT; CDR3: CASSLQGDNQPQHF
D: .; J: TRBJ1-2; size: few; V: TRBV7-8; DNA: TGTGCCAGCAGCTTAACATTCAACTATGGCTACACCTTC; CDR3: CASSLTFNYGYTF
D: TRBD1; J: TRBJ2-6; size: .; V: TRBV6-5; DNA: TGTGCCAGCAGTTATACAGGGGGCGCTGGGGCCAACGTCCTGACTTTC; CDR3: CASSYTGGAGANVLTF
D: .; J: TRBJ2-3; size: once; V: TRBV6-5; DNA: TGTGCCAGCAGTTCCACCCCTGTATCCAGGACAGATACGCAGTATTTT; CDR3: CASSSTPVSRTDTQYF
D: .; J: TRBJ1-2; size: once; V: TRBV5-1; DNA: TGCGCCAGCAGCTTCGGTGCAGGGTCGGGAGCTATTGGGGGCTACACCTTC; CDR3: CASSFGAGSGAIGGYTF
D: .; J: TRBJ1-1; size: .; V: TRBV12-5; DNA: TGTGCTAGTGGTTCCCAACAGGGGAACACTGAAGCTTTCTTT; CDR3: CASGSQQGNTEAFF
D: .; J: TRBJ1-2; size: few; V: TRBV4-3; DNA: TGCGCCAGCAGCACCCTCGGGGGTATCGATGGCTACACCTTC; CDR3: CASSTLGGIDGYTF
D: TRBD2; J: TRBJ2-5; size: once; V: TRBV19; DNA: TGTGCCAGTAGTAAGAATCAGCTAGCGGGAAGAAAAGAGACCCAGTACTTC; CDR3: CASSKNQLAGRKETQYF
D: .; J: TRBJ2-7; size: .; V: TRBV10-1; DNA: TGCGCCAGCAGTGATCAGGTTGGAAAGCAGTACTTC; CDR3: CASSDQVGKQYF
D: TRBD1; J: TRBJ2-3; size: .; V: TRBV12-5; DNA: TGTGCTAGTGGTTTGGTAATCGGGACAGGGGTCGGCACAGATACGCAGTATTTT; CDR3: CASGLVIGTGVGTDTQYF
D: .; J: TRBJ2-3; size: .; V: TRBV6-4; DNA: TGTGCCAGCAGTGACTCCCGGGCAGGGACAGATACGCAGTATTTT; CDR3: CASSDSRAGTDTQYF
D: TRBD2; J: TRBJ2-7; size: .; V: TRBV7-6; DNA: TGTGCCAGCAGCTTAATGGGGGGGACCTACGAGCAGTACTTC; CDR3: CASSLMGGTYEQYF
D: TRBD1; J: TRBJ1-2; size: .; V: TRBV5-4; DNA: TGTGCCAGCAGCATAGAGCCCACAGGGGCGTATGGCTACACCTTC; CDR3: CASSIEPTGAYGYTF
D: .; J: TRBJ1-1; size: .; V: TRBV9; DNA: TGTGCCAGCAGCGTAAGTCGAACGGGGGAAGGGAACACTGAAGCTTTCTTT; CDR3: CASSVSRTGEGNTEAFF
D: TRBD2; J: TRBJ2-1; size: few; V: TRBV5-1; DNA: TGCGCCAGCAGCTTTGGACTAGAGTCCTACAATGAGCAGTTCTTC; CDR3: CASSFGLESYNEQFF
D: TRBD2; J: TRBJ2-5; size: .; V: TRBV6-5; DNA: TGTGCCAGCAGTCCCCCAGCGGGGGGCCAAGAGACCCAGTACTTC; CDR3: CASSPPAGGQETQYF
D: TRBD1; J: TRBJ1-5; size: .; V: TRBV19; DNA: TGTGCCAGTAGTATAGAAGGGGGCTTTAGCAATCAGCCCCAGCATTTT; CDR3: CASSIEGGFSNQPQHF
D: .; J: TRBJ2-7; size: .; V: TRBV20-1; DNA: TGCAGTGCTGAGGACACCGAAAAGCAGTACTTC; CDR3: CSAEDTEKQYF
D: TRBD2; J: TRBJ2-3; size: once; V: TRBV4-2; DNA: TGTGCCAGCAGCCAGTCACTAGCGGGGATTGTAGATACGCAGTATTTT; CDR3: CASSQSLAGIVDTQYF
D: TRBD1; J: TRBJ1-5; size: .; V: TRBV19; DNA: TGTGCCAGTAGCCCGACAGGGAATACCAATCAGCCCCAGCATTTT; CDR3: CASSPTGNTNQPQHF
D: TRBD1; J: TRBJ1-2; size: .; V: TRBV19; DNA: TGTGCCAGTAGTATTCTATCAGGGGGAGGCTATGGCTACACCTTC; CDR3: CASSILSGGGYGYTF
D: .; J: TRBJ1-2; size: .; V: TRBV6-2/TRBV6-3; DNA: TGTGCCAGCAGTGGGGACACTCTTCTGGGCTACACCTTC; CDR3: CASSGDTLLGYTF
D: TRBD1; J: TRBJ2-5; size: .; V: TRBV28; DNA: TGTGCCAGCAGCTCGGACAGGGGGAAACAAGAGACCCAGTACTTC; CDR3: CASSSDRGKQETQYF
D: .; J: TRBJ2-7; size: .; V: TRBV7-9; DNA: TGTGCCAGCAGCGACCTAGCAGCCGAGCAGTACTTC; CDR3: CASSDLAAEQYF
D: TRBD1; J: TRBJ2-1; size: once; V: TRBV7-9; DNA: TGTGCCAGCAGCAACCGTCGACAGGGGAGCTCCTACAATGAGCAGTTCTTC; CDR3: CASSNRRQGSSYNEQFF